The 22 T cell receptor beta chains presented below share a single source sample, sequenced in a study of OX40 agonist ivuxolimab in advanced cancers. Generated by immunoSEQ multiplex PCR, the TCRdb table keeps only in-frame clones and is missing some. The data show roughly 110,000 clones, with less than 95% seen just once and roughly 1.1% held by the top ten. The sequenced sample was CD4+ or CD8+ T cells sorted from blood, obtained in a trial of the OX40 agonist ivuxolimab. The source is an adult with an advanced solid tumor such as melanoma, head and neck, liver or kidney cancer.

CDR3 DNA sequence: TGTGCCAGCCCTCGGGGGACTAGCGTCACCGGGGAGCTGTTTTTT. This gives the protein CASPRGTSVTGELFF. The chain uses TRBV18 and TRBJ2-2, with TRBD2 matching over 10 bases. With V trimmed by 8 bases and J by 4 bases, 7 bases remained unmatched. CDR1 is KGHSH, CDR2 LQKENI, per germline. CDR3 size: 15 residues.

The chain joins TRBV29-1 to TRBJ1-1; perhaps TRBD1 as D (5 bases). The CDR3 totals 13 residues. Germline values: CDR1 SQVTM, CDR2 ANQGSEA. Trimming pared 0 bases from V and 9 bases from J, leaving 14 bases between. Here the CDR3 DNA reads TGCAGCGTTGAAGATCGGCCAGGGAGTCAAGCTTTCTTT. It specifies CSVEDRPGSQAFF.

The chain is built from TRBV12-1 and TRBJ2-2; the table's D gene call, TRBD1, was not cross checked with the DNA. TRBV12-1 is a pseudogene segment. This CDR3 spans 18 amino acids. CDR3 sequence: CASSPSGTGIVDTGELFF. In nucleotides, the CDR3 is TGTGCCAGCAGCCCCTCCGGGACAGGGATTGTCGACACCGGGGAGCTGTTTTTT.

The DNA for the CDR3 is TGTGCCATCAGTGATAGGGGGGGCAACTATGGCTACACCTTC. Translating gives CAISDRGGNYGYTF. The chain couples TRBV10-3 to TRBJ1-2, with TRBD1 as a possible D gene (6 bases). This CDR3 has 14 amino acids. Per the germline V gene, CDR1 is ENHRY and CDR2 is SYGVKD. The V and J ends lost 3 bases and 2 bases respectively, with 10 bases between them.

The rearrangement links TRBV20-1 to TRBJ2-7; D might be TRBD2 (6 bases). Germline lookup yields CDR1 DFQATT and CDR2 SNEGSKA (reference sequence). CDR3 length: 11 residues. V was pared by 3 bases and J by 12 bases, with 15 bases between. Here the CDR3 reads CSASLTGVGYF. The DNA for the CDR3 is TGCAGTGCTAGTCTTACGGGGGTGGGGTACTTC.

V usage is TRBV6-1 and J usage is TRBJ1-2, with D possibly TRBD1 on 5 matching bases. The germline CDR1 and CDR2 sequences are MNHNS and SASEGT. The CDR3 consists of 13 residues. Between the trimmed V and J ends, which lost 2 bases and 8 bases, there was a span of 12 bases. The CDR3 DNA reads as TGTGCCAGCAGTGAACGACAGAGGCAAGGCTACACCTTC. Protein: CASSERQRQGYTF.

CDR3: CASSPDLILNYGYTF. DNA of the CDR3: TGTGCCAGCAGCCCTGATCTTATCCTTAACTATGGCTACACCTTC. This chain uses TRBV9 with TRBJ1-2; D unclear. In germline, CDR1 is SGDLS, CDR2 YYNGEE. This CDR3 comprises 15 residues. The V gene lost 4 bases and the J gene lost 1 base, with 14 bases spanning the gap.

This clone was recorded a few times. The chain has TRBV9 and TRBJ1-3, with D perhaps matching TRBD1 (5 bases). V shed 3 bases and J shed 0 bases, with 10 bases lying between them. This CDR3 has 15 amino acids. CDR1 and CDR2 (germline): SGDLS, YYNGEE. Here the CDR3 reads CASSDQGSSGNTIYF. As DNA, the CDR3 is TGTGCCAGCAGCGACCAGGGCTCCTCTGGAAACACCATATATTTT.

CDR3 sequence: CASSYSGQGDEKLFF. The CDR3 DNA follows: TGTGCCAGCAGTTACTCGGGACAGGGGGATGAAAAACTGTTTTTT. The genes are TRBV6-6 and TRBJ1-4; TRBD1 agrees at 11 bases. The CDR3 covers 15 residues. Germline trimming cut 0 bases from V and 6 bases from J; bases unmatched to any gene: 0. The germline gives CDR1 MNHNY, CDR2 SVGAGI (reference sequence).

The chain is built from TRBV2 and TRBJ1-2; the D gene is possibly TRBD1 (5 bases). V was clipped by 7 bases and J by 0 bases, with 18 bases between them. Germline V gene data show CDR1 as SNHLY and CDR2 as FYNNEI. The CDR3 consists of 16 residues. In DNA form, the CDR3 reads TGTGCCAGCACCCTCCCCAGGGTGGGTTCTAACTATGGCTACACCTTC. This gives the protein CASTLPRVGSNYGYTF.

The rearrangement joins TRBV4-2 to TRBJ2-7; no clear D. V was clipped by 0 bases and J by 2 bases, with 17 bases between them. The germline gives CDR1 LGHNA, CDR2 YNFKEQ. This CDR3 comprises 17 residues. The DNA for the CDR3 is TGTGCCAGCAGCCAAGAGGCTAGTGGCGTGTCGGCCTACGAGCAGTACTTC. This encodes CASSQEASGVSAYEQYF.

The chain has TRBV18 and TRBJ1-4; D not certain. Germline V gene sequence: CDR1 KGHSH, CDR2 LQKENI. There are 18 residues in the CDR3. V was shortened by 2 bases and J by 2 bases, with 18 bases between the two germline ends. CDR3 region: CASSPNSAETTTNEKLFF. Written as DNA, the CDR3 is TGTGCCAGCTCACCAAATTCCGCGGAGACGACGACTAATGAAAAACTGTTTTTT.

The chain links TRBV5-1 to TRBJ2-3, with D possibly being TRBD2 (5 bases). This CDR3 contains 18 residues. V shed 0 bases and J shed 2 bases, with 19 bases lying between them. Germline CDR1 and CDR2: SGHRS and YFSETQ. The CDR3 nucleotides read TGCGCCAGCAGCTTGGAGTGGCGGGTAAGACTACCCACAGATACGCAGTATTTT. It translates to CASSLEWRVRLPTDTQYF.

The J gene is TRBJ1-6, the V gene TRBV9; D call uncertain. This CDR3 spans 12 amino acids. V lost 2 bases to trimming and J lost 8 bases, with 5 bases between them. The germline CDR1 and CDR2 sequences are SGDLS and YYNGEE. The CDR3 sequence is CASSVWDSPLHF. DNA of the CDR3: TGTGCCAGCAGCGTTTGGGATTCACCCCTCCACTTT.

The chain's CDR3 is CASSLNQGTTDTQYF. DNA of the CDR3: TGTGCCAGCAGCTTAAATCAGGGGACCACAGATACGCAGTATTTT. The rearrangement joins TRBV7-3 to TRBJ2-3, with D perhaps TRBD1 (6 bases). V lost 1 base and J 2 bases, leaving 10 bases between the germline ends. The CDR3 extends over 15 amino acids. The germline V gene encodes CDR1 SGHTA and CDR2 FQGTGA. Together with reference TRBV7-3 and TRBJ2-3, the CDR3 gives the full variable domain: GAGVSQTPSNKVTEKGKYVELRCDPISGHTALYWYRQSLGQGPEFLIYFQGTGAADDSGLPNDRFFAVRPEGSVSTLKIQRTERGDSAVYLCASSLNQGTTDTQYFGPGTRLTVL.

This chain links TRBV9 with TRBJ1-3, with 8 bases identical to TRBD1. CDR3 length: 15 residues. V dropped 4 bases and J dropped 0; count of bases not matched to a gene: 3. Germline V lookup: CDR1 SGDLS, CDR2 YYNGEE. The chain's CDR3 is CASSRDRNSGNTIYF. CDR3 nucleotides: TGTGCCAGCAGCCGGGACAGGAACTCTGGAAACACCATATATTTT.

The rearrangement links TRBV6-5 to TRBJ2-7; 7 bases map to TRBD1. There are 14 residues in the CDR3. Germline CDR1 is MNHEY and CDR2 is SVGAGI. V was clipped by 5 bases and J by 2 bases; unmatched bases: 6. The DNA of the CDR3 is TGTGCCAGCAGTCTCCAGGGGGAACCCTACGAGCAGTACTTC. Amino acid sequence: CASSLQGEPYEQYF.

The V and J genes are TRBV27 and TRBJ2-3; D is perhaps TRBD1 (5 bases). The germline CDR1 and CDR2 sequences are MNHEY and SMNVEV (reference sequence). This CDR3 has 14 residues. V lost 3 bases and J lost 3, with 10 bases in between. The CDR3 protein is CASSFFRQTDTQYF. The DNA for the CDR3 is TGTGCCAGCAGTTTTTTCCGACAGACAGATACGCAGTATTTT.

CDR3 coding DNA: TGTGCCAGCTCACCACAAGGGGGGAACATTCAGTACTTC. It yields the protein CASSPQGGNIQYF. J is TRBJ2-4 and V is TRBV18, with D perhaps given as TRBD1 or TRBD2 (6 bases each). V lost 1 base to trimming and J lost 7 bases, with 8 bases between them. Germline V gives CDR1 KGHSH, CDR2 LQKENI. The CDR3 is 13 residues long.

The chain recombines TRBV2 with TRBJ1-5; D is uncertain. Trimming stripped 7 bases from V and 0 bases from J, with 10 bases between. Per the germline V gene, CDR1 is SNHLY and CDR2 is FYNNEI. The CDR3 has 14 residues. CDR3 DNA sequence: TGTGCCAGCACGGGAGTTTATAGCAATCAGCCCCAGCATTTT. It codes for CASTGVYSNQPQHF.

The rearrangement joins TRBV7-9 to TRBJ1-3, with 9 bases aligning to TRBD1. Losses at the gene ends were 5 bases for V and 8 bases for J; bases not matched to a gene: 7. The CDR3 spans 14 residues. Germline values: CDR1 SEHNR, CDR2 FQNEAQ (reference sequence). CDR3 residues: CASSAGTGFYTIYF. The CDR3 nucleotides read TGTGCCAGCAGCGCCGGGACAGGGTTTTACACCATATATTTT.

This chain joins TRBV29-1 and TRBJ1-2; 9 nucleotides agree with TRBD1. Germline CDR1 SQVTM, CDR2 ANQGSEA. CDR3 length: 14 residues. V lost 6 bases and J lost 6; bases outside the gene matches: 11. CDR3 DNA: TGCAGCGTCCCACTCCAGGGACAGGGAGATGGCTACACCTTC. This translates into CSVPLQGQGDGYTF.